Presented here are 32 T cell receptor beta chains from one specimen sequenced in a study of identical twins. Using its own MiXCR run on the 5' RACE reads, TCRdb lists one record per CDR3 protein. The sample consists of nearly 900,000 distinct CDR3 sequences, more than 9% of them appearing once. These data were also filed under a second study, of yellow fever vaccine responses in identical twins.

The sample was PBMCs. These receptors were obtained from a woman aged 18 to 35 in good health.

This clonotype occurred a few times. V usage is TRBV6-1 and J usage is TRBJ2-5; TRBD1 matches 10 bases. The V and J ends lost 6 bases and 4 bases, in that order; junction bases with no gene match: 8. This CDR3 has 15 residues. Germline loops: CDR1 MNHNS, CDR2 SASEGT. In DNA, the CDR3 is TGTGCCAGCAGGAGACAGGGGGCGACGGGAGAGACCCAGTACTTC. As protein: CASRRQGATGETQYF.

In its sample, this clonotype was seen a few times. The chain couples TRBV3-1 to TRBJ2-1, with a possible D match to TRBD2 (6 bases). V lost 0 bases and J lost 13, with 16 bases in between. Germline CDR1 LGHDT, CDR2 YNNKEL (reference sequence). CDR3 size: 14 residues. As DNA, the CDR3 is TGTGCCAGCAGCCAAGAGGTATTCGGGGGAGGACAGTTCTTC. It translates to CASSQEVFGGGQFF.

This clonotype was recorded at least ten times. J is TRBJ1-6 and V is TRBV5-1, with D perhaps TRBD1 (6 bases). Trimming cost V 4 bases and J 7 bases, with 15 bases left between them. This CDR3 spans 15 amino acids. The germline CDR1 and CDR2 sequences are SGHRS and YFSETQ. The CDR3 sequence: CASSKDSRTNSPLHF. The CDR3 nucleotides read TGCGCCAGCAGCAAGGACAGCCGGACGAATTCACCCCTCCACTTT.

The rearrangement uses TRBV29-1 and TRBJ2-3; 9 bases align to TRBD1. The CDR3 has 13 amino acids. Germline lookup yields CDR1 SQVTM and CDR2 ANQGSEA. Losses at the gene ends were 3 bases for V and 6 bases for J; bases not matched to a gene: 4. The CDR3 coding sequence is TGCAGCGTTGAGACAGGGGGAGAGGATACGCAGTATTTT. It yields the protein CSVETGGEDTQYF.

This clonotype has only a few counts. CDR3 loop: CASSLGPADSPLHF. In nucleotides, the CDR3 is TGCGCCAGCAGCTTGGGGCCAGCTGATTCACCCCTCCACTTT. This chain uses TRBV5-1 with TRBJ1-6; D is unclear. The V end was cut by 0 bases, the J end by 8 bases, with 9 bases between. CDR1 and CDR2 from the germline V gene are SGHRS and YFSETQ. The CDR3 sequence is 14 residues long.

The chain joins TRBV2 to TRBJ2-1; 7 positions match TRBD2. CDR1 is SNHLY, CDR2 FYNNEI, per germline. V was pared by 2 bases and J by 15 bases, with 7 bases of the junction left unmatched. This CDR3 region has 12 residues. The CDR3 here is CASSEIAGVTFF. CDR3 DNA: TGTGCCAGCAGTGAAATTGCGGGAGTGACGTTCTTC.

J is TRBJ1-2 and V is TRBV7-3; D may be TRBD1 (5 bases). The CDR3 contains 14 residues. Trimming took 2 bases from V and 4 from J, leaving 11 bases between them. The germline gives CDR1 SGHTA, CDR2 FQGTGA. The CDR3 region has the DNA TGTGCCAGCAGCTTAGGGGGAACAAGCTATGGCTACACCTTC. Its protein is CASSLGGTSYGYTF. Full variable domain (missing parts from reference TRBV7-3 and TRBJ1-2): GAGVSQTPSNKVTEKGKYVELRCDPISGHTALYWYRQSLGQGPEFLIYFQGTGAADDSGLPNDRFFAVRPEGSVSTLKIQRTERGDSAVYLCASSLGGTSYGYTFGSGTRLTVV.

This clonotype appeared a few times. This chain joins TRBV3-1 and TRBJ2-3; no clear D gene. With 0 bases removed from V and 1 base from J, the gap between germline ends came to 11 bases. The length of the CDR3 is 16 residues. CDR1 and CDR2 (germline): LGHDT, YNNKEL (reference sequence). CDR3: CASSQDLGSGTDTQYF. The DNA for the CDR3 is TGTGCCAGCAGCCAAGATTTGGGGTCGGGCACAGATACGCAGTATTTT.

Ten or more counts support this clonotype. The chain links TRBV7-8 to TRBJ2-5; no firm D call. Germline CDR1 SGHVS, CDR2 FQNEAQ. V was pared by 3 bases and J by 5 bases, with 25 bases between. The CDR3 consists of 18 residues. The CDR3 spells CASSFVFPYHSRTETQYF. CDR3 sequence (DNA): TGTGCCAGCAGCTTTGTTTTTCCTTACCACTCAAGGACGGAGACCCAGTACTTC.

This clonotype was seen more than once but under ten times. J is TRBJ2-5 and V is TRBV21-1; the table gives TRBD1 as D, unverified against the DNA. TRBV21-1 is marked as a pseudogene. CDR3 length equals 15 residues. The CDR3 spells CASSPRETDQETQYF. The CDR3 coding sequence is TGTGCCAGCAGCCCCAGGGAGACAGATCAAGAGACCCAGTACTTC.

This clonotype came up many times. This chain uses TRBV24-1 with TRBJ1-5; TRBD1 aligns across 7 bases. Trimming took 6 bases from V and 4 from J; bases not matched to a gene: 2. Per germline, CDR1 KGHDR and CDR2 SFDVKD. This CDR3 is 13 amino acids long. The CDR3 spells CATSLTGNQPQHF. CDR3 nucleotides: TGTGCCACCAGTTTGACAGGGAATCAGCCCCAGCATTTT.

This clonotype has only a few counts. The rearrangement uses TRBV7-9 and TRBJ2-2, with D unresolved. This CDR3 is built from 17 residues. Germline loops: CDR1 SEHNR, CDR2 FQNEAQ (reference sequence). The V gene lost 5 bases and the J gene lost 1 base, with 17 bases spanning the gap. The chain's CDR3 is CASSPSFSHLNTGELFF. CDR3 nucleotides: TGTGCCAGCAGCCCCTCTTTTAGCCACTTGAACACCGGGGAGCTGTTTTTT.

This clonotype was picked up a small number of times. This sequence joins TRBV10-3 and TRBJ2-2; D is unclear. The CDR3 is 15 residues long. From germline, CDR1 is ENHRY and CDR2 SYGVKD. Trimming took off 3 bases at V and 4 bases at J, with 12 bases between the two ends. The CDR3 DNA reads as TGTGCCATCAGTGACACAGCCTTTAGCACCGGGGAGCTGTTTTTT. Its protein is CAISDTAFSTGELFF.

The chain carries TRBV3-1 and TRBJ2-1, with a tentative D call TRBD1 (5 bases). V was cut by 0 bases and J by 4 bases, with 10 bases left in between. Germline V gene sequence: CDR1 LGHDT, CDR2 YNNKEL (reference sequence). There are 15 residues in the CDR3. CDR3: CASSQERGWYNEQFF. The CDR3 DNA reads as TGTGCCAGCAGCCAAGAAAGGGGTTGGTACAATGAGCAGTTCTTC.

This clonotype was observed a few times. V usage is TRBV6-1 and J usage is TRBJ1-2; D unresolved. Trimming took 2 bases from V and 0 from J, leaving 1 base between them. The CDR3 contains 12 residues. Looked up from germline, CDR1 is MNHNS and CDR2 is SASEGT. This chain's CDR3 is CASSETNYGYTF. The DNA for the CDR3 is TGTGCCAGCAGTGAAACTAACTATGGCTACACCTTC.

Only a few counts were recorded for this clonotype. The rearrangement uses TRBV4-1 and TRBJ2-1; D tentatively fits TRBD1 or TRBD2 (6 bases each). Looked up from germline, CDR1 is MGHRA and CDR2 is YSYEKL. This CDR3 has 16 residues. The V gene lost 4 bases and the J gene lost 6 bases, with 19 bases spanning the gap. CDR3 in DNA: TGCGCCAGCAGCCGGGGGTGGGGGGCCGATTTCAATGAGCAGTTCTTC. Protein product: CASSRGWGADFNEQFF.

The chain uses TRBV24-1 and TRBJ2-3; no definite D call. Germline loops: CDR1 KGHDR, CDR2 SFDVKD. The CDR3 spans 15 residues. Between the trimmed V and J ends, which lost 4 bases and 6 bases, there was a span of 16 bases. Here the CDR3 reads CATSDWTAVGDTQYF. The CDR3 DNA sequence: TGTGCCACCAGTGACTGGACGGCGGTGGGGGATACGCAGTATTTT.

This clonotype was found many times. The chain has TRBV5-1 and TRBJ2-7; 8 nucleotides line up with TRBD2. The CDR3 is 16 residues long. Germline-derived CDR1 and CDR2 are SGHRS and YFSETQ. After removal of 0 bases from V and 2 bases from J, the junction contained 7 bases not matched to a gene. The CDR3 loop is CASSLVEGLDTYEQYF. CDR3 bases: TGCGCCAGCAGCTTGGTCGAGGGACTAGACACCTACGAGCAGTACTTC.

This clonotype appeared a few times. This chain links TRBV2 with TRBJ2-1; 7 bases align to TRBD2. V gave up 8 bases and J gave up 3 bases; unmatched junction bases: 10. The CDR3 contains 15 residues. Germline CDR1 reads SNHLY; CDR2 reads FYNNEI. The CDR3 loop reads CASLGGVGVYNEQFF. In DNA, the CDR3 is TGTGCCAGCCTGGGAGGGGTTGGGGTCTACAATGAGCAGTTCTTC. The complete variable domain, with remaining parts taken from reference TRBV2 and TRBJ2-1, reads EPEVTQTPSHQVTQMGQEVILRCVPISNHLYFYWYRQILGQKVEFLVSFYNNEISEKSEIFDDQFSVERPDGSNFTLKIRSTKLEDSAMYFCASLGGVGVYNEQFFGPGTRLTVL.

The gene calls are TRBV14 and TRBJ2-2; unclear D gene. Trimming removed 4 bases from V and 1 base from J, with 10 bases in between. The germline gives CDR1 SGHDN, CDR2 FVKESK. This CDR3 has 15 amino acids. CDR3 sequence (DNA): TGTGCCAGCAGCCTACTAACTTTGAACACCGGGGAGCTGTTTTTT. This gives the protein CASSLLTLNTGELFF.

This clonotype was seen many times. The CDR3 bases are TGTGCCAGCAGCGGCGGGACAGATAGCAATCAGCCCCAGCATTTT. Translation gives CASSGGTDSNQPQHF. The V gene is TRBV9, the J gene TRBJ1-5, with 7 bases identical to TRBD1. The germline CDR1 and CDR2 sequences are SGDLS and YYNGEE. After removal of 3 bases from V and 0 bases from J, the junction contained 3 bases not matched to a gene. This CDR3 spans 15 amino acids.

This clonotype came up many times. The V call is TRBV12-3 or TRBV12-4, the J call TRBJ2-7; 10 bases map to TRBD1. This CDR3 has 19 residues. J was trimmed by 2 bases and V by 7 bases; bases with no gene match: 20. Here the CDR3 reads CASTGTPGQGIFGPYEQYF. The CDR3 DNA follows: TGTGCCAGCACCGGAACACCGGGACAGGGGATTTTTGGTCCCTACGAGCAGTACTTC.

This clonotype was picked up a small number of times. The rearrangement uses TRBV12-3 or TRBV12-4 and TRBJ2-3, with TRBD2 matching 9 bases. V was clipped by 0 bases and J by 4 bases; unmatched bases: 5. This CDR3 is 16 amino acids long. CDR3 loop: CASSLAPSGVADTQYF. The DNA of the CDR3 is TGTGCCAGCAGTTTAGCCCCTAGCGGGGTGGCAGATACGCAGTATTTT.

This clonotype was seen a handful of times. The chain recombines TRBV12-3 or TRBV12-4 with TRBJ2-1; the D call may be TRBD1 or TRBD2 (5 bases each). The CDR3 sequence is 12 residues long. V lost 8 bases, J lost 8 bases, and 13 bases lay in between. The CDR3 DNA sequence: TGTGCCAGCTCTTCCGGGGCTCATGAGCAGTTCTTC. Protein sequence: CASSSGAHEQFF.

This clonotype was seen only a few times. The chain combines TRBV7-8 with TRBJ1-6, with 10 bases identical to TRBD1. The CDR3 is 14 amino acids. Germline CDR1 SGHVS, CDR2 FQNEAQ. V lost 5 bases and J lost 10; bases outside the gene matches: 5. In DNA form, the CDR3 reads TGTGCCAGCAGCGACCGGGACAGGGGATCACCCCTCCACTTT. Translating it yields CASSDRDRGSPLHF. Full variable domain (rest looked up from reference TRBV7-8 and TRBJ1-6): GAGVSQSPRYKVAKRGQDVALRCDPISGHVSLFWYQQALGQGPEFLTYFQNEAQLDKSGLPSDRFFAERPEGSVSTLKIQRTQQEDSAVYLCASSDRDRGSPLHFGNGTRLTVT.

The chain is built from TRBV25-1 and TRBJ2-3; D may correspond to TRBD1 or TRBD2 (6 bases each). Germline assignment: CDR1 MGHDK and CDR2 SYGVNS. There are 16 residues in the CDR3. V gave up 2 bases and J gave up 3 bases, with 15 bases separating them. In nucleotides, the CDR3 is TGTGCCAGCAGTGAAATAGGGACACGGGGGACAGATACGCAGTATTTT. The encoded protein is CASSEIGTRGTDTQYF.

This chain uses TRBV5-6 with TRBJ2-7; D is perhaps TRBD1 or TRBD2 (5 bases each). Germline CDR1 and CDR2: SGHDT and YYEEEE. Trimming shortened V by 3 bases and J by 3 bases, and 13 bases separated the two germline ends. There are 14 residues in the CDR3. The CDR3 sequence is CASSWGTDFYEQYF. DNA for the CDR3: TGTGCCAGCAGCTGGGGGACCGATTTCTACGAGCAGTACTTC. The variable domain in full, completed from reference TRBV5-6 and TRBJ2-7, reads DAGVTQSPTHLIKTRGQQVTLRCSPKSGHDTVSWYQQALGQGPQFIFQYYEEEERQRGNFPDRFSGHQFPNYSSELNVNALLLGDSALYLCASSWGTDFYEQYFGPGTRLTVT.

The genes are TRBV11-2 and TRBJ2-1; TRBD2 might be the D (6 bases). The CDR3 is made up of 15 amino acids. CDR1 and CDR2 (germline): SGHAT, FQNNGV. V shed 0 bases and J shed 8 bases, with 14 bases lying between them. The CDR3 DNA is TGTGCCAGCAGCTTAGAAATGACTAGTTCTGATGAGCAGTTCTTC. Amino acids: CASSLEMTSSDEQFF.

This clonotype was seen only a few times. CDR3: CASIMRDQPNDEQFF. CDR3 in DNA: TGTGCCAGCATTATGAGGGACCAACCCAACGATGAGCAGTTCTTC. The chain carries TRBV28 and TRBJ2-1; D may match TRBD1 or TRBD2 (5 bases each). Trimming left V 7 bases short and J 8 bases short, with 21 bases between. The CDR3 has 15 residues. Germline values: CDR1 MDHEN, CDR2 SYDVKM.

The J gene is TRBJ2-5, the V gene TRBV20-1; 7 bases are a match to TRBD2. CDR1 DFQATT and CDR2 SNEGSKA come from the germline V gene (reference sequence). CDR3 length: 14 residues. V dropped 1 base and J dropped 5; count of bases not matched to a gene: 7. CDR3 in amino acids: CSARVIIGGETQYF. The CDR3 nucleotides are TGCAGTGCTAGAGTTATCATCGGGGGGGAGACCCAGTACTTC.

This clonotype was detected ten times or more. This chain links TRBV10-3 with TRBJ2-1; possible D gene TRBD2, 5 bases. In germline, CDR1 is ENHRY, CDR2 SYGVKD. Trimming removed 7 bases from V and 0 bases from J, with 10 bases in between. This CDR3 region has 14 residues. The CDR3 is CAIKGESSYNEQFF. As DNA, the CDR3 is TGTGCCATCAAGGGAGAAAGCTCCTACAATGAGCAGTTCTTC.

This clonotype has only a few counts. This chain links TRBV19 with TRBJ1-5; 7 positions match TRBD1. Germline V gene data show CDR1 as LNHDA and CDR2 as SQIVND (reference sequence). This CDR3 has 14 amino acids. V lost 5 bases to trimming and J lost 5 bases; unmatched junction nucleotides: 6. CDR3 protein: CASSRGQAYQPQHF. In nucleotides, the CDR3 is TGTGCCAGTAGTCGAGGACAGGCGTATCAGCCCCAGCATTTT.